This TCR beta chain came from a study of blood T cell repertoires in COVID-19. Study information: PBMCs, B-cell-depleted T cells, or T cells provided the cDNA or gDNA that made up the material.

This CDR3 spans 11 amino acids. Germline CDR1 SGHRS, CDR2 YFSETQ. V lost 5 bases to trimming and J lost 2 bases, with 4 bases between them. Some clones are missing from TCRdb's copy, which holds only in-frame ones; the method was immunoSEQ multiplex PCR. The sample shows roughly 180,000 clones, about 85% of them seen only once. The genes are TRBV5-1 and TRBJ1-1; D not certain. This receptor was obtained from a woman aged 55-70 years with acute or convalescent COVID-19. The material sequenced was peripheral blood. The CDR3: CASRSNTEAFF. Written as DNA, the CDR3 is TGCGCCAGCAGGTCTAACACTGAAGCTTTCTTT.